One sample yielded the 14 T cell receptor beta chains listed below, sequenced in a study of blood T cell repertoires in COVID-19. The assay was immunoSEQ multiplex PCR, and TCRdb's table has in-frame clones only and misses some. The repertoire includes tens of thousands of clones, roughly 84% of them detected once, and over 3.5% sits in the top ten. Sequencing was carried out using peripheral blood. These receptors were obtained from an elderly man with active COVID-19.

The genes are TRBV7-3 and TRBJ1-3, with D perhaps TRBD1 (6 bases). The CDR3 extends over 16 amino acids. V dropped 5 bases and J dropped 3 bases, with 17 bases sitting between them. The germline V gene has CDR1 SGHTA and CDR2 FQGTGA. CDR3 region: CASSPPARGCGNTIYF. CDR3 nucleotides: TGTGCCAGCAGCCCCCCGGCCAGGGGCTGTGGAAACACCATATATTTT.

The V call is TRBV6-5, the J call TRBJ2-5; D is possibly TRBD1 (6 bases). The CDR3 is 14 residues long. Trimming pared 1 base from V and 5 bases from J, leaving 11 bases between. Germline V gives CDR1 MNHEY, CDR2 SVGAGI. The CDR3 coding sequence is TGTGCCAGCAGTTACTTGGGGGCCTCGGAGACCCAGTACTTC. It specifies CASSYLGASETQYF.

The V call is TRBV12-3 or TRBV12-4, the J call TRBJ1-3, with 7 bases matching TRBD1. After removal of 7 bases from V and 4 bases from J, the junction contained 4 bases not matched to a gene. CDR3 size: 13 residues. The DNA for the CDR3 is TGTGCCAGCACCGGGACAGACGGAAACACCATATATTTT. The encoded protein is CASTGTDGNTIYF.

V gene TRBV7-8 combines with J gene TRBJ2-3, with 8 bases fitting TRBD1. V gave up 6 bases and J gave up 3 bases; unmatched junction bases: 8. This CDR3 has 15 amino acids. Germline values: CDR1 SGHVS, CDR2 FQNEAQ. The CDR3 sequence is CASSSTGEATDTQYF. As DNA, the CDR3 is TGTGCCAGCAGTTCGACAGGGGAAGCGACAGATACGCAGTATTTT.

The table lists this clone with a count of one. This chain links TRBV30 with TRBJ2-1; 11 bases agree with TRBD2. In germline, CDR1 is GTSNPN, CDR2 SVGIG (reference sequence). J was trimmed by 5 bases and V by 3 bases; bases with no gene match: 15. The CDR3 runs 18 residues. CDR3 nucleotide sequence: TGTGCCTGGAGGGAACTAGCGGGAGCTTCCCTAATAAACAATGAGCAGTTCTTC. This codes for CAWRELAGASLINNEQFF.

The genes are TRBV9 and TRBJ1-2; possible D gene TRBD1, 6 bases. The germline V gene encodes CDR1 SGDLS and CDR2 YYNGEE. The CDR3 has 14 residues. V was shortened by 0 bases and J by 4 bases, with 10 bases between the two germline ends. The CDR3 DNA is TGTGCCAGCAGCGTAGATGGACAGCTCTATGGCTACACCTTC. Its translation: CASSVDGQLYGYTF.

The rearrangement joins TRBV23-1 to TRBJ1-1; perhaps TRBD1 as D (5 bases). TRBV23-1 is an ORF; its function is uncertain. Trimming removed 8 bases at V and 10 bases at J, with 20 bases between. The CDR3 has 13 residues. The CDR3 DNA reads TGCGCCAGCGCCCGTGGCAGGGTGGATGGAGCTTTCTTT. Translating it yields CASARGRVDGAFF.

The sample holds one count of this clone. This CDR3 is CASSFGRQGFEQYF. The CDR3, as DNA: TGTGCCAGCAGTTTTGGGCGACAGGGGTTCGAGCAGTACTTC. The chain uses TRBV28 and TRBJ2-7; 8 bases are shared with TRBD1. Germline assignment: CDR1 MDHEN and CDR2 SYDVKM. The length of the CDR3 is 14 residues. Germline trimming cut 3 bases from V and 6 bases from J; bases unmatched to any gene: 7. Together with reference TRBV28 and TRBJ2-7, the CDR3 gives the full variable domain: DVKVTQSSRYLVKRTGEKVFLECVQDMDHENMFWYRQDPGLGLRLIYFSYDVKMKEKGDIPEGYSVSREKKERFSLILESASTNQTSMYLCASSFGRQGFEQYFGPGTRLTVT.

This clone showed up just once. J is TRBJ2-3 and V is TRBV5-1; D uncertain. This CDR3 comprises 15 residues. CDR1 is SGHRS, CDR2 YFSETQ, per germline. The ends were cut back, 5 bases at V and 2 bases at J, with 15 bases in the middle. The CDR3 here is CASSLQTLTTDTQYF. The CDR3 region has the DNA TGCGCCAGCAGTCTCCAGACTTTGACCACAGATACGCAGTATTTT. Full variable domain (remainder filled in from reference TRBV5-1 and TRBJ2-3): KAGVTQTPRYLIKTRGQQVTLSCSPISGHRSVSWYQQTPGQGLQFLFEYFSETQRNKGNFPGRFSGRQFSNSRSEMNVSTLELGDSALYLCASSLQTLTTDTQYFGPGTRLTVL.

The chain couples TRBV4-2 to TRBJ2-1, with 10 bases lining up with TRBD2. With V trimmed by 1 base and J by 7 bases, 4 bases remained unmatched. Germline values: CDR1 LGHNA, CDR2 YNFKEQ. CDR3 length equals 15 residues. The CDR3 loop reads CASSQVSGGDNEQFF. The CDR3 region has the DNA TGTGCCAGCAGCCAAGTCAGCGGGGGGGATAATGAGCAGTTCTTC.

This clone has a handful of counts. This rearrangement joins TRBV3-1 (or the pseudogene TRBV3-2) to TRBJ2-5; 8 bases fit TRBD2. From germline, CDR1 is LGHDT and CDR2 YNNKEL (reference sequence). Trimming removed 7 bases from V and 4 bases from J; junction bases left unmatched: 11. CDR3 size: 15 residues. Here the CDR3 DNA reads TGTGCCAGCAACTCTAGGGCTAGCGGGTCAGAGACCCAGTACTTC. It codes for CASNSRASGSETQYF.

The count of this clone is one. CDR3 loop: CASSVRSNQPQHF. In nucleotides, the CDR3 is TGTGCCAGCTCGGTCAGAAGCAATCAGCCCCAGCATTTT. The chain carries TRBV18 and TRBJ1-5; D unclear. This CDR3 is 13 amino acids long. The ends were cut back, 6 bases at V and 1 base at J, with 7 bases in the middle. Germline V CDR1 and CDR2: KGHSH, LQKENI. The full variable domain, in which reference TRBV18 and TRBJ1-5 provide the parts outside the CDR3, is NAGVMQNPRHLVRRRGQEARLRCSPMKGHSHVYWYRQLPEEGLKFMVYLQKENIIDESGMPKERFSAEFPKEGPSILRIQQVVRGDSAAYFCASSVRSNQPQHFGDGTRLSIL.

J is TRBJ2-5 and V is TRBV2, with a possible D match to TRBD1 (7 bases). CDR3 length equals 17 residues. Trimming took off 4 bases at V and 1 base at J, with 19 bases between the two ends. The germline CDR1 and CDR2 sequences are SNHLY and FYNNEI. The CDR3 DNA is TGTGCCAGCAGTGTACTAAGGGGGCTCGGGGGCCAAGAGACCCAGTACTTC. Its protein is CASSVLRGLGGQETQYF.

The chain uses TRBV21-1 and TRBJ2-3; the table's D gene call, TRBD1, was not cross checked with the DNA. TRBV21-1 is a documented pseudogene. The CDR3 contains 16 residues. The CDR3 coding sequence is TGTGCCAGCAGCCGGATGGACAGGTTTTGCGCAGATACGCAGTATTTT. Translation: CASSRMDRFCADTQYF.